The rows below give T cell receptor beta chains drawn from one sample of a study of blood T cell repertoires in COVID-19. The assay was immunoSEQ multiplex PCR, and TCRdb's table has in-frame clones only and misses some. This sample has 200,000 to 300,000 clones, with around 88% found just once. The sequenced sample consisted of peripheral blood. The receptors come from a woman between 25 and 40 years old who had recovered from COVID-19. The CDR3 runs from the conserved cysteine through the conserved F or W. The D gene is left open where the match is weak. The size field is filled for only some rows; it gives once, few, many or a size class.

CDR3nt: TGTGCCAGCAGCTTAACCGGGACAGGGAACGAGCAGTACTTC
CDR3aa: CASSLTGTGNEQYF
abundance: few
d_gene: TRBD1
j_gene: TRBJ2-7
v_gene: TRBV7-3

CDR3nt: TGTGCCAGCGGGCAACTTACAGATACGCAGTATTTT
CDR3aa: CASGQLTDTQYF
abundance: NA
d_gene: NA
j_gene: TRBJ2-3
v_gene: TRBV6-5

CDR3nt: TGTGCCAGCAGTTACAGGGCGCGGGAAGCTTTCTTT
CDR3aa: CASSYRAREAFF
abundance: NA
d_gene: NA
j_gene: TRBJ1-1
v_gene: TRBV12-3/TRBV12-4

CDR3nt: TGTGCCAGCAGTTTACAAACATCGGGGTACGAGCAGTACTTC
CDR3aa: CASSLQTSGYEQYF
abundance: NA
d_gene: NA
j_gene: TRBJ2-7
v_gene: TRBV27

CDR3nt: TGTGCCAGCAGCTTAGTCAATAGCTACGAGCAGTACTTC
CDR3aa: CASSLVNSYEQYF
abundance: once
d_gene: NA
j_gene: TRBJ2-7
v_gene: TRBV7-9

CDR3nt: TGTGCCAGCAGAGTAACTACCGGGGGGCCAAGCACAGATACGCAGTATTTT
CDR3aa: CASRVTTGGPSTDTQYF
abundance: NA
d_gene: NA
j_gene: TRBJ2-3
v_gene: TRBV5-6

CDR3nt: TGTGCCAGCAGCTTAAGCGGTAGCGGGGGAGCGCAGTATTTT
CDR3aa: CASSLSGSGGAQYF
abundance: NA
d_gene: TRBD2
j_gene: TRBJ2-3
v_gene: TRBV7-3

CDR3nt: TGCGCCAGCAGCTTGGTCTCGCTAACGCCCGGTTATGAGCAGTTCTTC
CDR3aa: CASSLVSLTPGYEQFF
abundance: NA
d_gene: NA
j_gene: TRBJ2-1
v_gene: TRBV5-1

CDR3nt: TGCGCCAGCAGCCAAGACACGGGACTAGCGGGGGTCAACTCCTACAATGAGCAGTTCTTC
CDR3aa: CASSQDTGLAGVNSYNEQFF
abundance: NA
d_gene: TRBD2
j_gene: TRBJ2-1
v_gene: TRBV4-3

CDR3nt: TGTGCCAGCAGCCCGGGACAGTCTTGGAACGAGCAGTACTTC
CDR3aa: CASSPGQSWNEQYF
abundance: NA
d_gene: TRBD1
j_gene: TRBJ2-7
v_gene: TRBV5-6

CDR3nt: TGTGCCAGCAGCTTTTCTCAAGAGACCCAGTACTTC
CDR3aa: CASSFSQETQYF
abundance: NA
d_gene: NA
j_gene: TRBJ2-5
v_gene: TRBV5-5

CDR3nt: TGTGCCAGTAGTACGTACAGGGGAACCTACGAGCAGTACTTC
CDR3aa: CASSTYRGTYEQYF
abundance: NA
d_gene: TRBD1
j_gene: TRBJ2-7
v_gene: TRBV19

CDR3nt: TGTGCCAGCAGCTTAGCGAGGCTAGCGGGAGCCTACGAGCAGTACTTC
CDR3aa: CASSLARLAGAYEQYF
abundance: NA
d_gene: TRBD2
j_gene: TRBJ2-7
v_gene: TRBV7-2

CDR3nt: TGTGCCAGCAGCCTCTACATTGGGGGGGGGCCCACAGATACGCAGTATTTT
CDR3aa: CASSLYIGGGPTDTQYF
abundance: NA
d_gene: NA
j_gene: TRBJ2-3
v_gene: TRBV11-2

CDR3nt: TGCGCCAGCAGCTTGGGGCCGACAGGGAATTCCTACGAGCAGTACTTC
CDR3aa: CASSLGPTGNSYEQYF
abundance: few
d_gene: TRBD1
j_gene: TRBJ2-7
v_gene: TRBV5-1

CDR3nt: TGTGCCAGCAGAGCCAACAGGGGGCTGGTATATAATTCACCCCTCCACTTT
CDR3aa: CASRANRGLVYNSPLHF
abundance: NA
d_gene: TRBD1
j_gene: TRBJ1-6
v_gene: TRBV2

CDR3nt: TGTGCTAGTGGTTCCCGGACAGGGGGAAGAGGGGGTGAGCAGTTCTTC
CDR3aa: CASGSRTGGRGGEQFF
abundance: NA
d_gene: TRBD1
j_gene: TRBJ2-1
v_gene: TRBV12-5

CDR3nt: TGTGCCAGCAGTGAAGCCAGTGAGACCCAGTACTTC
CDR3aa: CASSEASETQYF
abundance: few
d_gene: NA
j_gene: TRBJ2-5
v_gene: TRBV6-1

CDR3nt: TGTGCCAGCAGCGTGCCACCGGGGGAGACCCAGTACTTC
CDR3aa: CASSVPPGETQYF
abundance: NA
d_gene: NA
j_gene: TRBJ2-5
v_gene: TRBV9

CDR3nt: TGTGCCAGCAGCCAGATCACTAGCGGGGCGCCCTACGAGCAGTACTTC
CDR3aa: CASSQITSGAPYEQYF
abundance: NA
d_gene: TRBD2
j_gene: TRBJ2-7
v_gene: TRBV4-2